What follows are 21 T cell receptor beta chains derived from one specimen sequenced in a study of Ad26.COV2.S vaccination and SARS-CoV-2 variants. The sample's treatment: some 19 received Ad26.COV2.S at low or high dose, single or two shots; several received placebo; per-sample allocation not given. Vaccine and placebo recipients were sampled on day 63 after the first injection. Only in-frame clones appear in the TCRdb table, and some are missing; sequencing was by immunoSEQ multiplex PCR. The table shows roughly 460,000 clones, with about 89% occurring only once. Sequenced material: peripheral blood, taken in a trial of Ad26.COV2.S vaccine versus placebo. The source of these receptors is a person between 18 and 65 years old who received the Ad26.COV2.S COVID-19 vaccine or a placebo.

This clone occurred a few times. The chain has TRBV11-2 and TRBJ1-1; 10 bases map to TRBD1. From germline, CDR1 is SGHAT and CDR2 FQNNGV. The CDR3 runs 15 residues. V trimming: 3 bases; J trimming: 4 bases; junction bases outside the gene matches: 5. DNA for the CDR3: TGTGCCAGCAGCTTTAGGACAGGGGGGACCACTGAAGCTTTCTTT. Translated: CASSFRTGGTTEAFF.

This chain connects TRBV6-6 to TRBJ2-7, with D possibly matching TRBD1 (6 bases). The germline gives CDR1 MNHNY, CDR2 SVGAGI (reference sequence). The CDR3 consists of 15 residues. V lost 0 bases to trimming and J lost 5 bases, with 14 bases between them. This chain's CDR3 is CASSYSRDKPHEQYF. The CDR3 nucleotides are TGTGCCAGCAGTTACTCGAGGGACAAGCCTCACGAGCAGTACTTC.

The gene calls are TRBV4-2 and TRBJ1-1, with D maybe TRBD1 (5 bases). CDR1 is LGHNA, CDR2 YNFKEQ, per germline. The CDR3 is made up of 15 amino acids. Trimming removed 1 base at V and 10 bases at J, with 19 bases between. The CDR3 protein is CASSQVAREVLGAFF. For the CDR3, the DNA is TGTGCCAGCAGCCAAGTAGCCAGGGAAGTCTTGGGAGCTTTCTTT.

V gene TRBV5-5 combines with J gene TRBJ2-1; maybe TRBD1 (6 bases). The CDR3 runs 15 residues. The V gene's germline CDR1 is SGHKS and CDR2 YYEKEE (reference sequence). Trimming cost V 6 bases and J 2 bases, with 15 bases left between them. The DNA of the CDR3 is TGTGCCAGCATGGGGGTCGCAGGGGCCTACAATGAGCAGTTCTTC. Protein product: CASMGVAGAYNEQFF.

The CDR3 here is CAISEWGTTNEKLFF. The CDR3 DNA follows: TGTGCCATCAGTGAGTGGGGGACAACTAATGAAAAACTGTTTTTT. The chain joins TRBV10-3 to TRBJ1-4, with a possible D match to TRBD1 (5 bases). Deletions cut 1 base from V and 0 bases from J, with 6 bases between. The CDR3 is 15 amino acids. Per germline, CDR1 ENHRY and CDR2 SYGVKD.

Written as DNA, the CDR3 is TGTGCCAGCAGACAAACGACAGGGGGCTCGAACACCGGGGAGCTGTTTTTT. Its protein is CASRQTTGGSNTGELFF. The V call is TRBV11-2, the J call TRBJ2-2; 10 positions match TRBD1. Germline lookup yields CDR1 SGHAT and CDR2 FQNNGV. V gave up 6 bases and J gave up 0 bases; unmatched junction bases: 7. The CDR3 runs 17 residues.

The chain joins TRBV4-2 to TRBJ1-2; TRBD1 agrees at 7 bases. The ends lost 2 bases at V and 8 bases at J; junction bases unmatched: 8. Germline V CDR1 and CDR2: LGHNA, YNFKEQ. This CDR3 region has 14 residues. The CDR3 sequence is CASSQTDRVEGYTF. The CDR3, as DNA: TGTGCCAGCAGCCAAACCGACAGGGTTGAAGGCTACACCTTC.

The chain couples TRBV6-2 or TRBV6-3 to TRBJ1-1; D is possibly TRBD1 (5 bases). Germline CDR1 is MNHEY and CDR2 is SVGEGT. Trimming removed 6 bases from V and 1 base from J, with 18 bases in between. CDR3 size: 16 residues. The CDR3 region is CASSRSAGTGNTEAFF. In DNA form, the CDR3 reads TGTGCCAGCAGCCGCAGCGCCGGGACGGGGAACACTGAAGCTTTCTTT.

The chain links TRBV7-9 to TRBJ2-1; the match to TRBD1 covers 9 bases. Trimming took 3 bases from V and 8 from J; bases not matched to a gene: 14. This CDR3 comprises 17 residues. Germline CDR1 reads SEHNR; CDR2 reads FQNEAQ (reference sequence). CDR3: CASSFPNDRGSGDEQFF. In DNA, the CDR3 is TGTGCCAGCAGCTTCCCGAACGACAGGGGGAGTGGAGATGAGCAGTTCTTC.

In DNA, the CDR3 is TGTGCCAGCAGCTGGACAGACCTCAACTACGAGCAGTACTTC. It translates to CASSWTDLNYEQYF. The chain combines TRBV6-5 with TRBJ2-7, with D perhaps TRBD1 (6 bases). Trimming removed 6 bases from V and 3 bases from J, with 15 bases in between. CDR3 length: 14 amino acids. The germline gives CDR1 MNHEY, CDR2 SVGAGI.

Worth noting for this clone: In the same sample, other DNA sequences code for this CDR3. This chain uses TRBV3-1 (or the pseudogene TRBV3-2) with TRBJ2-7; TRBD1 matches at 7 bases. Trimming at V came to 1 base and at J to 1 base, leaving 4 bases not matched to a gene. Germline lookup yields CDR1 LGHDT and CDR2 YNNKEL (reference sequence). CDR3 size: 15 residues. In DNA form, the CDR3 reads TGTGCCAGCAGCCAAGTAGGGGGCTCATCCTACGAGCAGTACTTC. It codes for CASSQVGGSSYEQYF.

The V call is TRBV7-3, the J call TRBJ2-5, with unresolved D. Trimming shortened V by 3 bases and J by 2 bases, and 13 bases separated the two germline ends. Germline V CDR1 and CDR2: SGHTA, FQGTGA. The CDR3 extends over 15 amino acids. DNA of the CDR3: TGTGCCAGCAGCTTTCTGACGGGTCGGCAAGAGACCCAGTACTTC. It encodes CASSFLTGRQETQYF.

The chain carries TRBV4-1 and TRBJ2-3; perhaps D is TRBD1 or TRBD2 (5 bases each). CDR3 length: 16 amino acids. V shed 4 bases and J shed 0 bases, with 14 bases lying between them. CDR1 is MGHRA and CDR2 is YSYEKL in the germline V gene. The CDR3 sequence is CASSLRTWGSTDTQYF. The DNA for the CDR3 is TGCGCCAGCAGCCTCCGTACCTGGGGGAGCACAGATACGCAGTATTTT.

The V call is TRBV3-1 (or the pseudogene TRBV3-2), the J call TRBJ2-1, with D perhaps TRBD1 (6 bases). The CDR3 length is 12 residues. CDR1 is LGHDT, CDR2 YNNKEL, per germline (reference sequence). Trimming took off 4 bases at V and 7 bases at J, with 8 bases between the two ends. This CDR3 reads CASSRTGNEQFF. The CDR3 region has the DNA TGTGCCAGCAGCCGAACAGGGAATGAGCAGTTCTTC.

The J gene is TRBJ2-7, the V gene TRBV5-8; the D call may be TRBD1 or TRBD2 (5 bases each). Germline lookup yields CDR1 SGHTS and CDR2 YDEGEE. There are 13 residues in the CDR3. V lost 3 bases and J lost 2, with 9 bases in between. The CDR3 DNA sequence: TGTGCCAGCAGCTGGGACGGAACCTACGAGCAGTACTTC. Protein: CASSWDGTYEQYF.

This clone was counted a few times. CDR3 DNA sequence: TGTGCCAGCAGCCCCCTCCTGAGCGGGAGATCCACCGGGGAGCTGTTTTTT. Translation gives CASSPLLSGRSTGELFF. The V call is TRBV7-9, the J call TRBJ2-2; 8 bases match TRBD2. This CDR3 spans 17 amino acids. The V gene's germline CDR1 is SEHNR and CDR2 FQNEAQ (reference sequence). V dropped 5 bases and J dropped 4; count of bases not matched to a gene: 12.

This clone was counted a single time. V gene TRBV2 combines with J gene TRBJ2-5; 12 positions match TRBD2. Germline lookup yields CDR1 SNHLY and CDR2 FYNNEI. V gave up 2 bases and J gave up 5 bases; unmatched junction bases: 9. CDR3 length: 17 amino acids. The CDR3 sequence: CASSERLAGGPGETQYF. The CDR3 DNA follows: TGTGCCAGCAGTGAACGGCTAGCGGGAGGGCCAGGGGAGACCCAGTACTTC.

The count of this clone is one. The chain carries TRBV4-3 and TRBJ1-3; 7 nucleotides align to TRBD1. Losses at the gene ends were 2 bases for V and 2 bases for J; bases not matched to a gene: 3. Germline V gene data show CDR1 as LGHNA and CDR2 as YSLEER. The CDR3 runs 15 residues. CDR3 bases: TGCGCCAGCAGCCAACTTCAGGGGGCTGGAAACACCATATATTTT. Its protein is CASSQLQGAGNTIYF.

The CDR3 coding sequence is TGTGCCAGCAGCCCCGACAGGGTTACCTATGGCTACACCTTC. This sequence encodes CASSPDRVTYGYTF. The rearrangement uses TRBV6-2 or TRBV6-3 and TRBJ1-2; 7 bases are shared with TRBD1. The junction had 8 bases not matched to a gene; V was cut back by 6 bases and J by 4 bases. Germline CDR1 and CDR2: MNHEY and SVGEGT. The CDR3 loop spans 14 amino acids.

This clone has a single count. This sequence joins TRBV7-2 and TRBJ2-6; D is unresolved. This CDR3 region has 15 residues. V shed 4 bases and J shed 0 bases, with 7 bases lying between them. Germline CDR1 reads SGHTA; CDR2 reads FQGNSA. The CDR3 sequence is CASSSLVSGANVLTF. As DNA, the CDR3 is TGTGCCAGCAGCTCCTTAGTCTCTGGGGCCAACGTCCTGACTTTC.

The J gene is TRBJ2-2, the V gene TRBV2; D gene unclear. CDR1 is SNHLY and CDR2 is FYNNEI in the germline V gene. Trimming took off 5 bases at V and 1 base at J, with 8 bases between the two ends. The CDR3 extends over 14 amino acids. The CDR3 nucleotides are TGTGCCAGCAGTATTAACATGAACACCGGGGAGCTGTTTTTT. Amino acid sequence: CASSINMNTGELFF.